This TCR beta chain came from a study of T-cell memory formation after mild COVID-19. Background on the study: Across donors, TCR clusters were largely donor specific.

There are 18 residues in the CDR3. Trimming shortened V by 0 bases and J by 0 bases, and 13 bases separated the two germline ends. Germline V lookup: CDR1 SGHRS, CDR2 YFSETQ. This clonotype was counted a few times. Antigen: not known. General study results and limits: Among clones contracting day 15 to 85, CD4/CD8 was balanced, whereas later expanders leaned CD4+. The authors did not confirm SARS-CoV-2 specificity of second-wave clones peaking day 37.

5'RACE primed at constant segments yielded TCR alpha and TCR beta cDNA libraries bearing sample barcodes and UMIs. TCRdb redid the calling of the 5' RACE reads with MiXCR, one entry per CDR3 protein. Of approximately 400,000 distinct CDR3 sequences in the sample, 20% to 25% were seen once. The J gene is TRBJ1-6, the V gene TRBV5-1; D not resolved. The sequence came from an adult woman who had mild COVID-19 (a few samples of this study predate the infection). Cell type and time point are not known. The sample consisted of PBMCs or a T cell subset sorted from them (not recorded which). CDR3 sequence reads: CASSLVPTANSYNSPLHF. For the CDR3, the DNA is TGCGCCAGCAGCTTGGTCCCCACGGCTAACTCCTATAATTCACCCCTCCACTTT.